This T cell receptor (beta chain) derives from a study of shared clonotypes between healthy human individuals. General study findings and limits: Generation probability values for non-shared clonotypes were lower than those for clonotypes shared by all four donors. The authors sampled blood alone, and tissue repertoires likely differ. A small donor pool kept down the genetic and exposure-history diversity that was represented.

Deletions cut 5 bases from V and 5 bases from J, with 15 bases between. This CDR3 has 14 amino acids. Germline V CDR1 and CDR2: MNHEY, SMNVEV (reference sequence). Deep-level running was used for the assay. The repertoire was sequenced with immunoSEQ multiplex PCR; TCRdb's copy has only in-frame clones and lacks some. The table includes some 690,000 clones, 80% to 95% detected once. Worth noting for this clone: Its antigen remains unknown.

The chain links TRBV27 to TRBJ1-2; no definite D call. Sequencing used memory CD8+ T cells from PBMCs. Subset noted: CD45RO+ cells pooled with CCR7-negative TemRA cells. This sequence was found in a man in his late teens or twenties in good health. Some clones in this sample may be carry-over from other donors' samples. The CDR3 protein is CASSPDGVAYGYTF. CDR3 DNA: TGTGCCAGCAGTCCCGACGGGGTGGCGTATGGCTACACCTTC.